This T cell receptor beta chain appears in the sequencing data of a study of T cell responses to AZD1222 COVID-19 vaccine. Whole-study findings and limits: Most donors were white British and more were female, and clonal diversity was possibly underestimated. Repertoire sampling occurred only after the peak T cell response.

Assay used: immunoSEQ multiplex PCR; TCRdb lists only in-frame clones, some missing. The sample holds some 120,000 clones, 88% seen once. V gave up 3 bases and J gave up 2 bases, with 11 bases separating them. Germline CDR1 is SGHTA and CDR2 is FQGNSA. The CDR3 runs to 14 residues. With regard to this clone: The antigen is unknown.

The specimen comprised peripheral blood, sampled on day 0 of MenACWY control vaccination. The rearrangement joins TRBV7-2 to TRBJ2-7; D possibly corresponds to TRBD1 (5 bases). The TCR sequence derives from an adult in good health. The CDR3 DNA is TGTGCCAGCAGCTTTTTTCCAGGGACCTACGAGCAGTACTTC. Amino acid sequence: CASSFFPGTYEQYF.